This T cell receptor beta chain was recovered during a study of graft-versus-host responses after intestinal transplantation. The V gene end was trimmed by 1 base and the J gene end by 6 bases; junction bases not matched to a gene: 3. This CDR3 spans 14 amino acids. Per germline, CDR1 SEHNR and CDR2 FQNEAQ (reference sequence). This clone has only one observation. Its specificity is not known. Generated by immunoSEQ multiplex PCR, the TCRdb table keeps only in-frame clones and is missing some. The sample lists 80,000 to 100,000 clones, approximately 91% seen once, with approximately 0.35% in the top ten.

The chain joins TRBV7-9 to TRBJ1-5; TRBD1 matches 7 bases. The source material was unstimulated CD4+ T cells sorted from spleen or lymph node cells, sampled before intestinal transplant. The TCR comes from a human donor who received an intestinal transplant. DNA for the CDR3: TGTGCCAGCAGCTTAGGACAGGGTAGTCAGCCCCAGCATTTT. It encodes CASSLGQGSQPQHF.